Below, 3 T cell receptor beta chains from the same sample are listed, as sequenced in a study of T cells after yellow fever vaccination. TCRdb used MiXCR to reprocess the 5' RACE reads, holding one entry per CDR3 protein. The sample lists about 180,000 distinct CDR3 sequences, 5.5% to 8% seen once, with under 3% in the top ten. The material sequenced was CD4+ T cells sorted from PBMCs, taken on the day of the first yellow fever vaccination. Receptors originate from a man aged 18 to 29 who received the YFV17D yellow fever vaccine.

This clonotype was picked up many times. The chain carries TRBV7-8 and TRBJ2-2; 9 bases line up with TRBD2. The CDR3 is 16 residues long. The J segment lost 0 bases and the V segment lost 6 bases, leaving 5 bases of the junction unmatched. Germline V gene data show CDR1 as SGHVS and CDR2 as FQNEAQ. CDR3: CASSVAGATNTGELFF. For the CDR3, the DNA is TGTGCCAGCAGTGTAGCGGGGGCCACGAACACCGGGGAGCTGTTTTTT.

This clonotype turned up a few times. The chain recombines TRBV14 with TRBJ1-2, with 8 bases identical to TRBD1. The CDR3 is made up of 16 amino acids. With 0 bases clipped from V and 4 bases from J, the junction kept 7 bases outside the gene matches. Germline V gene data show CDR1 as SGHDN and CDR2 as FVKESK. This chain's CDR3 is CASSQEDRGRVYGYTF. In nucleotides, the CDR3 is TGTGCCAGCAGCCAAGAAGACAGGGGTCGCGTCTATGGCTACACCTTC.

This clonotype was observed a handful of times. The rearrangement joins TRBV20-1 to TRBJ1-4; 7 positions match TRBD1. The CDR3 is 13 residues long. Germline V CDR1 and CDR2: DFQATT, SNEGSKA (reference sequence). V shed 7 bases and J 8 bases; nucleotides not matched to a gene: 10. The CDR3 here is CSVPDRAGEKLFF. The CDR3 region has the DNA TGCAGTGTTCCTGACAGGGCGGGGGAAAAACTGTTTTTT.